These 21 T cell receptor beta chains were all obtained from the same sample, sequenced in a study of early T cells in non-severe SARS-CoV-2 infection. One entry per CDR3 protein results from TCRdb running MiXCR on the 5' RACE reads. The data show tens of thousands of distinct CDR3 sequences, with 5.5% to 6.5% seen just once and 4.5% held by the top ten. The sequenced material came from whole blood. The receptors come from an adult who was a healthcare worker with PCR-confirmed SARS-CoV-2 infection or an uninfected control (not recorded which).

This clonotype was counted ten times or more. This chain joins TRBV19 and TRBJ1-2; no clear D. Germline CDR1 LNHDA, CDR2 SQIVND (reference sequence). The V gene lost 6 bases and the J gene lost 4 bases, with 15 bases spanning the gap. The length of the CDR3 is 14 residues. In DNA, the CDR3 is TGTGCCAGTAGCATTCAAGCGTCTAGCTATGGCTACACCTTC. Residues: CASSIQASSYGYTF.

This clonotype appeared many times. This CDR3 is CASSQLHTSGGGNEQFF. CDR3 nucleotide sequence: TGCGCCAGCAGCCAACTGCACACTAGCGGGGGTGGTAATGAGCAGTTCTTC. The chain combines TRBV4-1 with TRBJ2-1, with 11 bases aligning to TRBD2. V trimming: 2 bases; J trimming: 7 bases; junction bases outside the gene matches: 10. Germline CDR1 reads MGHRA; CDR2 reads YSYEKL. The CDR3 runs 17 residues.

This clonotype was detected ten times or more. This chain links TRBV10-2 with TRBJ2-3, with TRBD2 matching over 7 bases. The CDR3 spans 12 residues. In germline, CDR1 is WSHSY, CDR2 SAAADI. V was clipped by 7 bases and J by 7 bases; unmatched bases: 5. In DNA form, the CDR3 reads TGCGCCAGCAAAGCTAGCGGATATACGCAGTATTTT. This sequence encodes CASKASGYTQYF.

This clonotype has a count of ten or more. This rearrangement joins TRBV15 to TRBJ1-4; 7 bases align to TRBD1. V shed 9 bases, J shed 5 bases, and the junction held 12 bases outside the gene matches. The CDR3 totals 15 residues. Germline assignment: CDR1 LNHNV and CDR2 YYDKDF (reference sequence). The DNA of the CDR3 is TGTGCCACGAGTGGGAATGAGGACAGGAATGAAAAACTGTTTTTT. It codes for CATSGNEDRNEKLFF.

This clonotype was recorded at least ten times. J is TRBJ1-1 and V is TRBV5-5; no firm D call. The germline gives CDR1 SGHKS, CDR2 YYEKEE (reference sequence). The length of the CDR3 is 21 residues. V was cut by 1 base and J by 0 bases, with 28 bases left in between. The CDR3: CASSLNLVRGESFNLNTEAFF. The CDR3 DNA follows: TGTGCCAGCAGCTTGAATTTAGTGCGTGGGGAGTCCTTTAACCTGAACACTGAAGCTTTCTTT.

This clonotype turned up a few times. This rearrangement joins TRBV30 to TRBJ1-6; D is unresolved. The CDR3 sequence is 14 residues long. The V end was cut by 4 bases, the J end by 0 bases, with 7 bases between. The germline CDR1 and CDR2 sequences are GTSNPN and SVGIG (reference sequence). CDR3 DNA: TGTGCCTGGATGCAGAGCTCCTATAATTCACCCCTCCACTTT. It specifies CAWMQSSYNSPLHF. Supplemented by reference TRBV30 and TRBJ1-6, the full variable domain reads SQTIHQWPATLVQPVGSPLSLECTVEGTSNPNLYWYRQAAGRGLQLLFYSVGIGQISSEVPQNLSASRPQDRQFILSSKKLLLSDSGFYLCAWMQSSYNSPLHFGNGTRLTVT.

This clonotype has a count of ten or more. The chain combines TRBV18 with TRBJ1-1; D might be TRBD1 (5 bases). This CDR3 spans 15 amino acids. Trimming cost V 3 bases and J 3 bases, with 14 bases left between them. Germline lookup yields CDR1 KGHSH and CDR2 LQKENI. The CDR3, as DNA: TGTGCCAGCTCACCGACCTCCGGGGCTGACACTGAAGCTTTCTTT. Amino acids: CASSPTSGADTEAFF.

This clonotype was seen repeatedly, ten times or more. The V call is TRBV2, the J call TRBJ2-6, with D perhaps being TRBD1 or TRBD2 (6 bases each). CDR1 is SNHLY and CDR2 is FYNNEI in the germline V gene. The CDR3 has 14 amino acids. Trimming removed 11 bases from V and 4 bases from J, with 15 bases in between. CDR3 bases: TGTGCCCACGGGGGCGGGTCCGGGGCCAACGTCCTGACTTTC. This codes for CAHGGGSGANVLTF.

This clonotype was seen at least ten times. V gene TRBV14 combines with J gene TRBJ1-2; D gene ambiguous. The V gene lost 6 bases and the J gene lost 3 bases, with 5 bases spanning the gap. Germline V CDR1 and CDR2: SGHDN, FVKESK. CDR3 length equals 11 residues. The CDR3 region is CASRQDYGYTF. For the CDR3, the DNA is TGTGCCAGCAGGCAGGACTATGGCTACACCTTC.

The table lists this clonotype with many counts. The CDR3 spells CASSVSGTGGKLFF. The CDR3 bases are TGTGCCAGTAGTGTCTCCGGGACAGGGGGAAAACTGTTTTTT. The rearrangement uses TRBV19 and TRBJ1-4, with 11 bases that match TRBD1. The V gene end was trimmed by 5 bases and the J gene end by 10 bases; junction bases not matched to a gene: 6. The germline gives CDR1 LNHDA, CDR2 SQIVND (reference sequence). The length of the CDR3 is 14 residues.

The sample holds a few counts of this clonotype. The J gene is TRBJ2-7, the V gene TRBV4-3; D gene ambiguous. Per germline, CDR1 LGHNA and CDR2 YSLEER. The CDR3 contains 12 residues. Trimming took off 4 bases at V and 3 bases at J, with 7 bases between the two ends. Here the CDR3 DNA reads TGCGCCAGCAGCCCGGATCACTACGAGCAGTACTTC. It specifies CASSPDHYEQYF.

This clonotype was picked up many times. The V gene is TRBV20-1, the J gene TRBJ1-1; D gene unclear. This CDR3 comprises 17 residues. Trimming stripped 1 base from V and 4 bases from J, with 22 bases between. CDR1 is DFQATT, CDR2 SNEGSKA, per germline (reference sequence). CDR3 sequence (DNA): TGCAGTGCTAGAGCGAAGTCCAGGACCGTCAAGGGCACTGAAGCTTTCTTT. It specifies CSARAKSRTVKGTEAFF.

This clonotype was seen only a few times. The rearrangement uses TRBV29-1 and TRBJ1-1; a possible D gene is TRBD1 (6 bases). There are 14 residues in the CDR3. In germline, CDR1 is SQVTM, CDR2 ANQGSEA. Trimming took off 5 bases at V and 4 bases at J, with 17 bases between the two ends. The CDR3 DNA reads as TGCAGCGTTCCCAACAGGGAGGTGGGCACTGAAGCTTTCTTT. It specifies CSVPNREVGTEAFF.

This clonotype was seen ten or more times. The chain combines TRBV11-2 with TRBJ2-7; D unclear. Germline V CDR1 and CDR2: SGHAT, FQNNGV. V was cut by 3 bases and J by 3 bases, with 12 bases left in between. The CDR3 sequence is 14 residues long. The CDR3 sequence: CASSLGGFNYEQYF. CDR3 DNA: TGTGCCAGCAGCTTGGGCGGATTTAACTACGAGCAGTACTTC.

The rearrangement links TRBV13 to TRBJ2-2; 7 bases align to TRBD1. J gave up 4 bases and V 0 bases, and 2 bases lay outside the gene matches. CDR1 is PRHDT and CDR2 is FYEKMQ in the germline V gene (reference sequence). The CDR3 is 15 residues long. CDR3 amino acids: CASSLGGGGTGELFF. The CDR3 coding sequence is TGTGCCAGCAGCTTAGGAGGGGGCGGCACCGGGGAGCTGTTTTTT.

This clonotype was found many times. J is TRBJ2-7 and V is TRBV7-7, with D perhaps TRBD1 or TRBD2 (5 bases each). CDR1 is SSHAT, CDR2 FNYEAQ, per germline (reference sequence). The CDR3 is 15 residues long. Trimming removed 1 base at V and 0 bases at J, with 10 bases between. CDR3 in DNA: TGTGCCAGCAGCTTAGGCCCAGGGAGCTCCTACGAGCAGTACTTC. Translating it yields CASSLGPGSSYEQYF.

The chain has TRBV28 and TRBJ2-7; 11 bases are shared with TRBD1. Germline CDR1 reads MDHEN; CDR2 reads SYDVKM. J gave up 7 bases and V 6 bases, and 11 bases lay outside the gene matches. The CDR3 contains 15 residues. The CDR3 region is CASRTGQGASWEQYF. The CDR3 coding sequence is TGTGCCAGCAGGACAGGACAGGGGGCTTCGTGGGAGCAGTACTTC.

The chain employs TRBV6-5 and TRBJ1-2; TRBD1 is a possible D gene (5 bases). The ends were cut back, 0 bases at V and 8 bases at J, with 13 bases in the middle. The CDR3 contains 14 residues. Germline V gene data show CDR1 as MNHEY and CDR2 as SVGAGI. The DNA of the CDR3 is TGTGCCAGCAGTTACTCGGGGGACTCTTTGGGCTACACCTTC. This encodes CASSYSGDSLGYTF.

This clonotype was seen repeatedly, ten times or more. CDR3 region: CSARETGLGSEAFF. The DNA for the CDR3 is TGCAGTGCTAGGGAGACCGGTCTGGGATCTGAAGCTTTCTTT. The J gene is TRBJ1-1, the V gene TRBV20-1; D uncertain. CDR3 size: 14 residues. V was pared by 3 bases and J by 6 bases, with 17 bases between. Germline V gene lookup returns CDR1 DFQATT and CDR2 SNEGSKA (reference sequence).

The V and J genes are TRBV14 and TRBJ2-3; 7 nucleotides line up with TRBD2. Germline trimming cut 4 bases from V and 1 base from J; bases unmatched to any gene: 5. From germline, CDR1 is SGHDN and CDR2 FVKESK. CDR3 length: 15 amino acids. CDR3 sequence: CASSPSAGGTDTQYF. CDR3 DNA sequence: TGTGCCAGCAGCCCCTCGGCGGGGGGCACAGATACGCAGTATTTT. Using reference TRBV14 and TRBJ2-3 for the parts outside the CDR3, the full variable domain is EAGVTQFPSHSVIEKGQTVTLRCDPISGHDNLYWYRRVMGKEIKFLLHFVKESKQDESGMPNNRFLAERTGGTYSTLKVQPAELEDSGVYFCASSPSAGGTDTQYFGPGTRLTVL.

This clonotype was recorded at least ten times. This rearrangement joins TRBV7-9 to TRBJ2-7; 8 nucleotides match TRBD1. V was pared by 4 bases and J by 4 bases, with 9 bases of the junction left unmatched. CDR3 length: 15 residues. Germline V lookup: CDR1 SEHNR, CDR2 FQNEAQ (reference sequence). CDR3 sequence reads: CASSSLPGQGYEQYF. CDR3 nucleotide sequence: TGTGCCAGCAGCTCCTTACCCGGACAGGGATACGAGCAGTACTTC.